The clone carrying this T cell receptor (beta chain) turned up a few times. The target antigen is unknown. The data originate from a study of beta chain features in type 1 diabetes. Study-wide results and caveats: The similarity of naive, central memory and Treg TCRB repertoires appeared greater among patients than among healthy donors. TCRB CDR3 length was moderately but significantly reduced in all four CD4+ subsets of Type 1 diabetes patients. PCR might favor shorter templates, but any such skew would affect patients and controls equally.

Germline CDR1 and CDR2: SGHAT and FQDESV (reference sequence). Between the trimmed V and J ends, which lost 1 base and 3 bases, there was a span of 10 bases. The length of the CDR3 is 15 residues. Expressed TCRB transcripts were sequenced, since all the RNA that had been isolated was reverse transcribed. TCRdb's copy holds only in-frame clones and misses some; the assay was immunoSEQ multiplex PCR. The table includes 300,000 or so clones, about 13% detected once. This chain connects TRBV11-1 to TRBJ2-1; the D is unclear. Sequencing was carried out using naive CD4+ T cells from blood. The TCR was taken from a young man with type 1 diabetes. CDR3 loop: CASSLVRHFYNEQFF. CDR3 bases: TGTGCCAGCAGCTTAGTCAGGCACTTCTACAATGAGCAGTTCTTC.